Detailed here is one T cell receptor (beta chain). Its antigen is unidentified. Treatment meaning: roughly ten-day PBMC culture with coronavirus spike peptide pools or control peptides (ViraFEST assay). Expansion of antigen-specific T cells with peptide pools by ViraFEST preceded sequencing of TCRs. These data come from a study of vaccination and CD4 T cells after COVID-19. Whole-study context: Two Hispanic individuals were among six male and four female convalescent patients. General study findings and limits: In convalescent patients, 304 of 307 vaccine-specific clones were spike mono-reactive.

Sequence data for DNA of cultured CD4+ T cells were generated by the Oncomine TCR Beta short-read assay. MiXCR was run by TCRdb on the PCR reads, yielding one entry per CDR3 protein. The profile covers thousands of distinct CDR3 sequences, with around 60% appearing a single time and about 30% taken by the ten largest. V was clipped by 3 bases and J by 4 bases, with 15 bases between them. The CDR3 is 15 amino acids. The germline V gene has CDR1 SEHNR and CDR2 FQNEAQ (reference sequence). Material for sequencing was CD4+ T cells from blood, cultured in vitro. This TCR was sampled from a human donor who had recovered from COVID-19. V and J are TRBV7-9 and TRBJ2-5, with a weak D call TRBD2 (6 bases). CDR3: CASSFFGGAGETQYF. The CDR3 DNA reads TGTGCCAGCAGCTTCTTCGGGGGTGCGGGAGAGACCCAGTACTTC.